This T cell receptor beta chain was documented in a study of blood T cell repertoires in COVID-19. As for the study in general: Spain, Italy and the United States supplied samples that represented acute and convalescent COVID-19.

How the authors handled the data: Reference gene primers were amplified, and this amplification served to estimate nucleated cell counts. The repertoire was sequenced with immunoSEQ multiplex PCR; TCRdb's copy has only in-frame clones and lacks some. The V and J calls and clone size were taken over from that table, and D and trimming were inferred from the DNA. Among approximately 150,000 clones listed, 79% were seen once. In Seattle, patients joined the study during active infection and were tracked longitudinally. Trimming took 3 bases from V and 2 from J, leaving 27 bases between them. Germline lookup yields CDR1 SGHRS and CDR2 YFSETQ. The CDR3 spans 20 residues.

Sequenced input: peripheral blood. V gene TRBV5-1 combines with J gene TRBJ2-1; D is perhaps TRBD1 (5 bases). The TCR comes from an older woman with COVID-19, enrolled during active disease. The CDR3 here is CASSSGWPRPGLGAYNEQFF. CDR3 nucleotides: TGCGCCAGCAGCTCTGGATGGCCCAGACCAGGGTTGGGCGCCTACAATGAGCAGTTCTTC. Complete variable domain (other parts from reference TRBV5-1 and TRBJ2-1): KAGVTQTPRYLIKTRGQQVTLSCSPISGHRSVSWYQQTPGQGLQFLFEYFSETQRNKGNFPGRFSGRQFSNSRSEMNVSTLELGDSALYLCASSSGWPRPGLGAYNEQFFGPGTRLTVL.